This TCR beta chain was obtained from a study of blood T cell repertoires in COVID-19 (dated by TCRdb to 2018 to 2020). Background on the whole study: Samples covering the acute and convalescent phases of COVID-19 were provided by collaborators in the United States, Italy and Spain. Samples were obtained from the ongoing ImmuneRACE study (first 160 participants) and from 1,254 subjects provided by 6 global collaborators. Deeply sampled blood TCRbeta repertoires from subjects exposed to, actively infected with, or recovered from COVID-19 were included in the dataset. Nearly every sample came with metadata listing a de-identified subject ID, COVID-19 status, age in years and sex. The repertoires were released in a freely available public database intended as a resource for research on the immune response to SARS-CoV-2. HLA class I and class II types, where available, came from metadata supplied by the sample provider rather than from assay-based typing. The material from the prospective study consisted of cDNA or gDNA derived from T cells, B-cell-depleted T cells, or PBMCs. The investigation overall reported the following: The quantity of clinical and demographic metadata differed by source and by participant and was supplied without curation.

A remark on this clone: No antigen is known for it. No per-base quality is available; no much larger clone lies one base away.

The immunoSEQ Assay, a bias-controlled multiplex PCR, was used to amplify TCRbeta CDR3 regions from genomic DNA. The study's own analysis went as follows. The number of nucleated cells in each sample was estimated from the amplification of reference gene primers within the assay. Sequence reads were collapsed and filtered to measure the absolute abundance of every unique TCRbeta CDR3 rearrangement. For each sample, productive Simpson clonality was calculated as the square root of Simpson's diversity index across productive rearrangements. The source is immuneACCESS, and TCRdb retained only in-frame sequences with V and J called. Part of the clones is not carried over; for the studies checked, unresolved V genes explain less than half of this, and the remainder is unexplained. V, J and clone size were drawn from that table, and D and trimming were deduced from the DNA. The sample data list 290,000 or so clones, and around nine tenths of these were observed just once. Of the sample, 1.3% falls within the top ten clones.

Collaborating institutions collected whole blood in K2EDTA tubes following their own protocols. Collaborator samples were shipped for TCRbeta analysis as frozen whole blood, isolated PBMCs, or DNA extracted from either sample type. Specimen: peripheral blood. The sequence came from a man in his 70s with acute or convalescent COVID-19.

This receptor has the CDR3 CASRTGEDGELFF. The DNA is TGTGCCAGCAGGACAGGGGAGGACGGGGAGCTGTTTTTT. The chain employs TRBV2 and TRBJ2-2; 8 of the junction bases match TRBD1. Sequences SNHLY (CDR1) and FYNNEI (CDR2) are obtained from the germline V gene. Ends trimmed: V by 6 bases, J by 7 bases; bases unmatched to a gene: 4. The CDR3 holds 13 amino acids from the cysteine to the phenylalanine. Just the 39-base CDR3 DNA is kept, in frame starting at base 1.